These 2 T cell receptor beta chains originate from one sample sequenced in a study of T cells after yellow fever vaccination. TCRdb independently ran MiXCR on the 5' RACE reads; one entry per CDR3 protein. The sample yields over 150,000 distinct CDR3 sequences, 5.5% to 7.5% seen once. Sequenced here: CD4+ T cells sorted from PBMCs, sampled on the day of the first yellow fever vaccination. The source of these receptors is a man aged 18 to 30 who received the YFV17D yellow fever vaccine.

This clonotype showed up many times. The chain carries TRBV7-8 and TRBJ1-1, with D possibly TRBD1 on 5 matching bases. The CDR3 totals 13 residues. V dropped 0 bases and J dropped 11 bases, with 13 bases sitting between them. From germline, CDR1 is SGHVS and CDR2 FQNEAQ. CDR3 in DNA: TGTGCCAGCAGCTTAGCGATCGGGGAGGGGGCTTTCTTT. Its protein product is CASSLAIGEGAFF. The full variable domain, rest sourced from reference TRBV7-8 and TRBJ1-1, is GAGVSQSPRYKVAKRGQDVALRCDPISGHVSLFWYQQALGQGPEFLTYFQNEAQLDKSGLPSDRFFAERPEGSVSTLKIQRTQQEDSAVYLCASSLAIGEGAFFGQGTRLTVV.

On this clonotype: A read error may explain this, as a much larger clone is one base away. This chain uses TRBV12-3 or TRBV12-4 with TRBJ2-5; 10 nucleotides align to TRBD2. The CDR3 covers 13 residues. The DNA for the CDR3 is TGTGCCTGCAGGAGACTAGCGGGAGAGACCCAGTACTTC. This codes for CACRRLAGETQYF.